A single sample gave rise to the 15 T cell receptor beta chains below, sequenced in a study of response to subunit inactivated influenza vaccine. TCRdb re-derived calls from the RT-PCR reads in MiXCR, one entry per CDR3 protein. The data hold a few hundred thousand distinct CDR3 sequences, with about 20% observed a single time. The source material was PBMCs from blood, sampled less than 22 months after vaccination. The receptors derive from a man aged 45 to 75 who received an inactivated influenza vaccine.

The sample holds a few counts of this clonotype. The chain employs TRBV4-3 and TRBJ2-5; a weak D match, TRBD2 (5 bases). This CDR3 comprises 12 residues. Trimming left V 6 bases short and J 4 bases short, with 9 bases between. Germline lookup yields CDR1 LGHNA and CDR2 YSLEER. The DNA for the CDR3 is TGCGCCAGCAGTTCTCGGGGAGAGACCCAGTACTTC. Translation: CASSSRGETQYF.

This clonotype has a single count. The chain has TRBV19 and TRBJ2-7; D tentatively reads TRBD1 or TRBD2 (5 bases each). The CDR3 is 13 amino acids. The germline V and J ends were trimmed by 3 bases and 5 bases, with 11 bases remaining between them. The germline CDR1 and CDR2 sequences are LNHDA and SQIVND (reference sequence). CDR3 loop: CASSILGTHEQYF. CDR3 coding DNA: TGTGCCAGTAGTATCTTAGGGACCCACGAGCAGTACTTC.

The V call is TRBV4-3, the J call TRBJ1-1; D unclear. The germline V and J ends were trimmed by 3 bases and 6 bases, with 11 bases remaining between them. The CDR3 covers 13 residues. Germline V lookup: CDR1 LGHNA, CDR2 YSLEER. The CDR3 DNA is TGCGCCAGCAGCCAGGATAGGGAGGCTGAAGCTTTCTTT. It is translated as CASSQDREAEAFF.

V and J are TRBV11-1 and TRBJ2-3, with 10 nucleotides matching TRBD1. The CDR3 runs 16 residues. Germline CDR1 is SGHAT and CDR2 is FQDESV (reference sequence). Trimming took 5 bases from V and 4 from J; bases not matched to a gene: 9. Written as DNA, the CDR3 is TGTGCCAGCAGCCGACCCAGGGGGACAGGGGCAGATACGCAGTATTTT. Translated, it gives CASSRPRGTGADTQYF.

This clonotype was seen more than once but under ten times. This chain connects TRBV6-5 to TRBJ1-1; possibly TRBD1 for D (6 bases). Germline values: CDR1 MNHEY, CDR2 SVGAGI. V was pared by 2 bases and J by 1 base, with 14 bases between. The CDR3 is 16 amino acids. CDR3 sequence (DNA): TGTGCCAGCAGTTACGGCGGTGGGGGCTGGAACACTGAAGCTTTCTTT. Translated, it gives CASSYGGGGWNTEAFF.

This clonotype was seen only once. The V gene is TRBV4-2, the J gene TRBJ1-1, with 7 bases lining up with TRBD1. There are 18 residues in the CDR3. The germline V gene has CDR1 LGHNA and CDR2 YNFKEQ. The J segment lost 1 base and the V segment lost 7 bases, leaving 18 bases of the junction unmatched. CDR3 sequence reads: CASTHLLLPRGENTEAFF. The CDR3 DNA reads TGTGCCAGCACCCACCTCCTACTCCCCAGGGGGGAGAACACTGAAGCTTTCTTT.

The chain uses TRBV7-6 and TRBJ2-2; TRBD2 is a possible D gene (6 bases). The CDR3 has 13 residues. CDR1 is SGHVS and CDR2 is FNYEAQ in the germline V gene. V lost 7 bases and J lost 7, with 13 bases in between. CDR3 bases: TGTGCCAGCACACCGCGGGAAGGCGGGGAGCTGTTTTTT. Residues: CASTPREGGELFF.

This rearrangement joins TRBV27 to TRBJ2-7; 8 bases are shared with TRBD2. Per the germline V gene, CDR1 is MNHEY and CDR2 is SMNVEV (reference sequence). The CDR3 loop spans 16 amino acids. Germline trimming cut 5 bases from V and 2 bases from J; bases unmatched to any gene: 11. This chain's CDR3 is CASSALGAGAAYEQYF. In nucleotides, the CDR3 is TGTGCCAGCAGTGCCCTTGGAGCGGGGGCCGCCTACGAGCAGTACTTC.

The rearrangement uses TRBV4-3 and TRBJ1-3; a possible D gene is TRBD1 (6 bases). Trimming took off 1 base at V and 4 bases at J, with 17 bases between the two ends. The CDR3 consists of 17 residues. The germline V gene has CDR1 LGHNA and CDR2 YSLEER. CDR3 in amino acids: CASSQVWTATQGNTIYF. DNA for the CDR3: TGCGCCAGCAGCCAAGTTTGGACAGCTACCCAAGGAAACACCATATATTTT.

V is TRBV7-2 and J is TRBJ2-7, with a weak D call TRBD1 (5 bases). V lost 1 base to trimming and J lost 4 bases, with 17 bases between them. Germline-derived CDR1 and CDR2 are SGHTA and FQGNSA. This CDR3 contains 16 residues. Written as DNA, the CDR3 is TGTGCCAGCAGCTTAGAATCTACATACAGGTTGTACGAGCAGTACTTC. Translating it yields CASSLESTYRLYEQYF.

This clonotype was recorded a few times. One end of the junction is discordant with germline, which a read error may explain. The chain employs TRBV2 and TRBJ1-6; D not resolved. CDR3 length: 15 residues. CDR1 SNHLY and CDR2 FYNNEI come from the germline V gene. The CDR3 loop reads CASCDRSSYNSPLHF. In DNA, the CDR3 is TGTGCCAGCTGTGACCGGAGCTCCTATAATTCACCCCTCCACTTT. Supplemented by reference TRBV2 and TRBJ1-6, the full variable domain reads EPEVTQTPSHQVTQMGQEVILRCVPISNHLYFYWYRQILGQKVEFLVSFYNNEISEKSEIFDDQFSVERPDGSNFTLKIRSTKLEDSAMYFCASCDRSSYNSPLHFGNGTRLTVT.

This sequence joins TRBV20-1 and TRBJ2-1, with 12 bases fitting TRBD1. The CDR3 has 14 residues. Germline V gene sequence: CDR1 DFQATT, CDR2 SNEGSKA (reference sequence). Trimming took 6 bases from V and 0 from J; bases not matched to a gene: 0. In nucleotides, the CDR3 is TGCAGTGCGGGACAGGGGGCCTCCTACAATGAGCAGTTCTTC. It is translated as CSAGQGASYNEQFF.

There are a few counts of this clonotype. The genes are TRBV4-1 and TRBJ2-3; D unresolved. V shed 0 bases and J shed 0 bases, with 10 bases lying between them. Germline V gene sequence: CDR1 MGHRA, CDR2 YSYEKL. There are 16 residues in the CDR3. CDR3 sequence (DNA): TGCGCCAGCAGCCAAGAGTCGGCTCCTAGCACAGATACGCAGTATTTT. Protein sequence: CASSQESAPSTDTQYF.

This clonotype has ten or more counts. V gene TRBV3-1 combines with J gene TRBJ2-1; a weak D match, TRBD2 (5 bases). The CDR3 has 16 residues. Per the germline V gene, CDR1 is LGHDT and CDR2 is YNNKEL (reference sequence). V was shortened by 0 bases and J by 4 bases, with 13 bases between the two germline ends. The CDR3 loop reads CASSQDLGLSYNEQFF. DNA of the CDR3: TGTGCCAGCAGCCAAGATCTCGGACTCTCGTACAATGAGCAGTTCTTC.

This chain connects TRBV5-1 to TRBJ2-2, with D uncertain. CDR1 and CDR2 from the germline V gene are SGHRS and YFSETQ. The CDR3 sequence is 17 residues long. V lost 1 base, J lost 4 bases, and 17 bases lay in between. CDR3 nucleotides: TGCGCCAGCAGCTTGAGCGTCCAATACACCGGCACCGGGGAGCTGTTTTTT. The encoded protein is CASSLSVQYTGTGELFF.